This T cell receptor beta chain was captured in a study of T cells in Graves' hyperthyroidism and ophthalmopathy. This clonotype was seen a handful of times. Germline loops: CDR1 MNHNS, CDR2 SASEGT. The CDR3 is 12 residues long. V trimming: 6 bases; J trimming: 7 bases; junction bases outside the gene matches: 4. Amplification of TCR beta CDR3 regions was performed using RNA transcripts as template. HTBI primers drove first-round RT-PCR of the TCR CDR3. TCRdb re-called the multiplex PCR reads with MiXCR, one entry per CDR3 protein. The sample includes approximately 700,000 distinct CDR3 sequences, approximately 16% of them seen just once.

Sequenced material: blood. The TCR originated in a man aged 18 to 29 with Graves' hyperthyroidism. This chain uses TRBV6-1 with TRBJ1-2; 8 nucleotides match TRBD1. The CDR3 nucleotides read TGTGCCAGCAGGTCAGGGGGCGCTGGCTACACCTTC. Translating it yields CASRSGGAGYTF.